A selection of T cell receptor beta chains follows, all from one sample in a study of T cells after yellow fever vaccination. TCRdb processed the 5' RACE reads anew with MiXCR; each CDR3 protein has one entry. Here the sample spans under 550,000 distinct CDR3 sequences, 21% being singletons. The material was PBMCs, obtained roughly 23 days after the first yellow fever vaccination. The receptors originated from a man between 18 and 29 years old who received the YFV17D yellow fever vaccine. CDR3s include the opening cysteine and the closing phenylalanine or tryptophan. The D gene is left open where the match is weak. Clone size, where shown, is once, few, many, or a class for clones that have expanded.

D gene | J gene | clone size | V gene | CDR3 protein | CDR3 DNA
TRBD1 | TRBJ2-5 | . | TRBV5-1 | CASSVGQGKETQYF | TGCGCCAGCAGCGTGGGACAGGGAAAGGAGACCCAGTACTTC
. | TRBJ2-5 | many | TRBV12-3/TRBV12-4 | CASSSQGGLETQYF | TGTGCCAGCAGTTCACAGGGGGGGCTGGAGACCCAGTACTTC
TRBD1 | TRBJ2-3 | . | TRBV11-3 | CASSNTGVDTQYF | TGTGCCAGCAGCAATACAGGGGTAGATACGCAGTATTTT
. | TRBJ2-2 | . | TRBV12-3/TRBV12-4 | CASGNGLELFF | TGTGCCAGCGGCAACGGCCTGGAGCTGTTTTTT
. | TRBJ2-2 | . | TRBV5-1 | CASSLDTPRVGELFF | TGCGCCAGCAGCTTGGACACTCCGCGAGTCGGGGAGCTGTTTTTT
TRBD2 | TRBJ2-3 | . | TRBV11-3 | CASSLEPGLGTDTQYF | TGTGCCAGCAGCCTAGAACCGGGACTAGGCACAGATACGCAGTATTTT
. | TRBJ2-3 | few | TRBV7-2 | CASSLEGRRTDTQYF | TGTGCCAGCAGCTTAGAAGGACGGCGAACAGATACGCAGTATTTT
TRBD2 | TRBJ2-3 | . | TRBV2 | CASTVVGTSGRDTQYF | TGTGCCAGCACGGTAGTCGGGACTAGCGGTAGGGATACGCAGTATTTT
TRBD2 | TRBJ2-3 | . | TRBV13 | CASSLPRLAGIGDTQYF | TGTGCCAGCAGCTTGCCACGACTAGCGGGGATTGGAGATACGCAGTATTTT
. | TRBJ1-1 | few | TRBV15 | CATSRDNTEAFF | TGTGCCACCAGCAGAGATAACACTGAAGCTTTCTTT
. | TRBJ1-3 | few | TRBV25-1 | CASCPNTGRWDTIYF | TGTGCCAGCTGTCCTAATACGGGGCGATGGGACACCATATATTTT
. | TRBJ1-2 | few | TRBV7-8 | CASSLRPAYGYTF | TGTGCCAGCAGCTTAAGGCCAGCCTATGGCTACACCTTC
. | TRBJ1-6 | . | TRBV11-2 | CASSFLGGSSPLHF | TGTGCCAGCAGCTTCCTAGGGGGGTCTTCACCCCTCCACTTT
. | TRBJ2-3 | . | TRBV9 | CASSVAGYPDTQYF | TGTGCCAGCAGCGTAGCAGGGTACCCAGATACGCAGTATTTT
. | TRBJ2-7 | many | TRBV4-1 | CASSPSGAEQYF | TGCGCCAGCAGCCCTTCAGGGGCCGAGCAGTACTTC
. | TRBJ2-5 | . | TRBV6-2/TRBV6-3 | CASRQPGDMGTQYF | TGTGCCAGCAGGCAGCCAGGGGATATGGGGACCCAGTACTTC
TRBD1 | TRBJ1-2 | . | TRBV6-2/TRBV6-3 | CASSETTGGTYGYTF | TGTGCCAGCAGTGAGACGACAGGGGGCACCTATGGCTACACCTTC
. | TRBJ2-7 | . | TRBV19 | CASSPTGNLYEQYF | TGTGCCAGTTCGCCCACAGGGAACCTCTACGAGCAGTACTTC
. | TRBJ1-5 | few | TRBV28 | CASTLTKGGGQPQHF | TGTGCCAGCACCCTAACTAAAGGGGGGGGTCAGCCCCAGCATTTT
. | TRBJ1-2 | . | TRBV7-7 | CASSSRLGSYGYTF | TGTGCTAGCAGCTCCCGCCTGGGGTCCTATGGCTACACCTTC
. | TRBJ2-3 | . | TRBV6-1 | CASTPGSSTDTQYF | TGTGCCAGCACCCCGGGGAGTAGCACAGATACGCAGTATTTT
. | TRBJ1-1 | . | TRBV10-3 | CAMRKTENTEAFF | TGTGCCATGAGGAAGACAGAGAACACTGAAGCTTTCTTT
. | TRBJ1-2 | . | TRBV12-3/TRBV12-4 | CASSIARTNYGYTF | TGTGCCAGCAGTATCGCCAGAACTAACTATGGCTACACCTTC
. | TRBJ2-4 | . | TRBV4-2 | CASSQGPQFVAKNIQYF | TGTGCCAGCAGCCAAGGCCCTCAATTCGTAGCCAAAAACATTCAGTACTTC
TRBD2 | TRBJ2-2 | . | TRBV4-2 | CASSQDNGGAGGELFF | TGTGCCAGCAGCCAAGATAACGGGGGGGCCGGCGGGGAGCTGTTTTTT
TRBD1 | TRBJ2-6 | few | TRBV9 | CASSVAPQGATTGANVLTF | TGTGCCAGCAGCGTAGCTCCGCAGGGGGCGACGACTGGGGCCAACGTCCTGACTTTC
. | TRBJ1-5 | few | TRBV12-3/TRBV12-4 | CASSFKADNQPQHF | TGTGCCAGCAGTTTTAAAGCGGACAATCAGCCCCAGCATTTT
TRBD1 | TRBJ1-2 | . | TRBV10-3 | CAIRDLPTGAFYGYTF | TGTGCCATCAGAGACCTTCCGACAGGGGCCTTCTATGGCTACACCTTC
TRBD2 | TRBJ2-2 | . | TRBV5-1 | CASETLGGTGELFF | TGCGCCAGCGAAACCCTGGGGGGGACCGGGGAGCTGTTTTTT
TRBD1 | TRBJ2-2 | . | TRBV3-1 | CASSQLQGAGELFF | TGTGCCAGCAGCCAATTACAGGGGGCAGGGGAGCTGTTTTTT
. | TRBJ1-2 | . | TRBV4-1 | CASSQVPLLRGHAGGYTF | TGCGCCAGCAGCCAAGTCCCTCTCCTCAGGGGCCACGCCGGTGGCTACACCTTC
. | TRBJ2-5 | few | TRBV25-1 | CASSDLGVQETQYF | TGTGCCAGCAGTGACCTCGGGGTCCAAGAGACCCAGTACTTC
TRBD2 | TRBJ2-2 | . | TRBV5-4 | CASSRGLAGENTGELFF | TGTGCCAGCAGCCGGGGGCTAGCGGGGGAGAACACCGGGGAGCTGTTTTTT
TRBD1 | TRBJ2-7 | . | TRBV19 | CASIWVQGAAYEQYF | TGTGCCAGTATCTGGGTTCAGGGGGCGGCCTACGAGCAGTACTTC
. | TRBJ1-1 | few | TRBV7-2 | CASSSRPGGELAFF | TGTGCCAGCAGCTCCCGCCCAGGTGGGGAATTGGCTTTCTTT
. | TRBJ1-5 | few | TRBV27 | CASRGGGYNQPQHF | TGTGCCAGCAGGGGGGGCGGGTACAATCAGCCCCAGCATTTT
TRBD1 | TRBJ1-5 | few | TRBV28 | CASSPPTGLSNQPQHF | TGTGCCAGCAGTCCACCGACAGGGCTTAGCAATCAGCCCCAGCATTTT
TRBD2 | TRBJ2-5 | many | TRBV20-1 | CSARDNLAVQETQYF | TGCAGTGCTAGAGATAACCTAGCGGTCCAAGAGACCCAGTACTTC
. | TRBJ2-5 | many | TRBV28 | CASNFQARETQYF | TGTGCCAGCAACTTCCAAGCCCGAGAGACCCAGTACTTC
. | TRBJ1-2 | few | TRBV27 | CASSFGEHYGYTF | TGTGCCAGCAGTTTCGGGGAACACTATGGCTACACCTTC